This T cell receptor beta chain was recovered during a study of T cells in Graves' hyperthyroidism and ophthalmopathy. CDR3 length equals 12 residues. Germline-derived CDR1 and CDR2 are SGHRS and YFSETQ. V was trimmed by 4 bases and J by 6 bases, leaving 10 bases between them. Remarks on this clonotype: Its antigen is not known.

General study results and limits: Median prediction lead before ophthalmopathy onset was around seven months with the model.

Amplified TCR beta CDR3 regions came from RNA transcripts. The primer set for the first-round RT-PCR of the TCR CDR3 was HTBI. MiXCR, applied by TCRdb to the multiplex PCR reads, yields one record per CDR3 protein. The sample holds hundreds of thousands of distinct CDR3 sequences, around 20% seen once. Patients affected by ophthalmopathy presented a Clinical Activity Score of at least 3, a NOSPECS grade of at least 4, and disease duration below 3 months. Researchers barred patients who had uncontrolled infection, other autoimmune disease, pregnancy or lactation. Diagnoses used clinical symptoms, serum thyroxine and TRAb, thyroid ultrasound and orbital computed tomography.

The sequenced sample was blood. The J gene is TRBJ1-2, the V gene TRBV5-1, with D possibly matching TRBD1 (5 bases). The receptor comes from a middle-aged man with Graves' ophthalmopathy. As DNA, the CDR3 is TGCGCCAGCAGCACCCGGGGGGATGGCTACACCTTC. Translating gives CASSTRGDGYTF.